The next 7 T cell receptor beta chains were all read from a single sample in a study of shared clonotypes between healthy human individuals. Assay: immunoSEQ multiplex PCR; the TCRdb copy retains only in-frame clones and omits some. The table has about 460,000 clones, roughly four fifths seen once. The sequencing input was PBMCs. These receptors were collected from a middle-aged woman in good health. Some clones in this sample may be carry-over from other donors' samples.

On this clone itself: A far larger clone is a single base away, which makes a read error likely. V usage is TRBV15 and J usage is TRBJ2-7; no reliable D call. Germline CDR1 and CDR2: LNHNV and YYDKDF (reference sequence). This CDR3 is built from 13 residues. This chain's CDR3 is CATSRDLTYERYF. The CDR3 nucleotides are TGTGCCACCAGCAGAGATCTAACCTACGAGCGGTACTTC.

The chain combines TRBV14 with TRBJ1-2; D not resolved. Germline loops: CDR1 SGHDN, CDR2 FVKESK. V was cut by 0 bases and J by 4 bases, with 9 bases left in between. CDR3 size: 14 residues. DNA of the CDR3: TGTGCCAGCAGCCAAGAGTGGACCAGCTATGGCTACACCTTC. This encodes CASSQEWTSYGYTF. The entire variable domain, with the rest obtained from reference TRBV14 and TRBJ1-2, is as follows: EAGVTQFPSHSVIEKGQTVTLRCDPISGHDNLYWYRRVMGKEIKFLLHFVKESKQDESGMPNNRFLAERTGGTYSTLKVQPAELEDSGVYFCASSQEWTSYGYTFGSGTRLTVV.

Turning to this clone: With a far larger clone one base away, a read error is the likely cause. The chain joins TRBV5-1 to TRBJ2-1; 10 bases line up with TRBD1. V trimming: 4 bases; J trimming: 1 base; junction bases outside the gene matches: 2. The length of the CDR3 is 15 residues. The germline gives CDR1 SGHRS, CDR2 YFSETQ. The chain's CDR3 is CASSPGQGSYNEQFF. The CDR3 bases are TGCGCCAGCAGCCCGGGACAGGGGTCCTACAATGAGCAGTTCTTC.

The J gene is TRBJ2-7, the V gene TRBV7-2, with 10 bases aligning to TRBD2. Germline V lookup: CDR1 SGHTA, CDR2 FQGNSA. The CDR3 is 15 residues long. Trimming cost V 5 bases and J 9 bases; bases outside gene matches: 13. The CDR3 nucleotides read TGTGCCAGCAGCCCCCGCCCAAATGTAGCGGGAGGGCAGTACTTC. It is translated as CASSPRPNVAGGQYF.

The J gene is TRBJ1-4, the V gene TRBV5-1; 9 nucleotides line up with TRBD1. Unmatched junction bases numbered 4, after V lost 2 bases and J lost 8 bases. Germline values: CDR1 SGHRS, CDR2 YFSETQ. The CDR3 consists of 14 residues. The CDR3 spells CASSFGDRAEKLFF. In DNA form, the CDR3 reads TGCGCCAGCAGCTTCGGGGACAGGGCGGAAAAACTGTTTTTT.

CDR3 sequence reads: CAWRRRDYGYTF. The CDR3 region has the DNA TGTGCCTGGCGGAGGAGGGACTATGGCTACACCTTC. This chain links TRBV30 with TRBJ1-2; D remains unclear. This CDR3 spans 12 amino acids. Germline lookup yields CDR1 GTSNPN and CDR2 SVGIG (reference sequence). Trimming took 5 bases from V and 3 from J, leaving 10 bases between them.

The chain uses TRBV5-1 and TRBJ2-6; tentative D call: TRBD2 (5 bases). V was pared by 4 bases and J by 1 base, with 12 bases between. Germline V gene data show CDR1 as SGHRS and CDR2 as YFSETQ. The CDR3 consists of 16 residues. CDR3 amino acids: CASSISGGSGANVLTF. CDR3 DNA: TGCGCCAGCAGCATATCAGGCGGGTCTGGGGCCAACGTCCTGACTTTC.